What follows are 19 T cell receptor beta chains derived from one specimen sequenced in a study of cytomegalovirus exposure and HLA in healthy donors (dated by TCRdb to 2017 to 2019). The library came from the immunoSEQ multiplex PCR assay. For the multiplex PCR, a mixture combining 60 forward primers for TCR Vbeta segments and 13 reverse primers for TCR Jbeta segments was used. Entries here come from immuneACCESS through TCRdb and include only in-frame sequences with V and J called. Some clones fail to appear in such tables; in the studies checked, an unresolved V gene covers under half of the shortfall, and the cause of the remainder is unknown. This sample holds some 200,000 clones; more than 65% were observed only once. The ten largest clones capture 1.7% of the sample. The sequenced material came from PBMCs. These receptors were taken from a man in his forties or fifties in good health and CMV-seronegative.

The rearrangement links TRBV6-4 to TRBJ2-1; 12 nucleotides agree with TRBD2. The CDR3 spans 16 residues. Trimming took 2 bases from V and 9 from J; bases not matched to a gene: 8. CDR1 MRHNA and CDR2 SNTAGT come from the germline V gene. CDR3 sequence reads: CASSDLAGGSFSEQFF. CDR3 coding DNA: TGTGCCAGCAGTGACCTAGCGGGAGGGTCATTTAGTGAGCAGTTCTTC.

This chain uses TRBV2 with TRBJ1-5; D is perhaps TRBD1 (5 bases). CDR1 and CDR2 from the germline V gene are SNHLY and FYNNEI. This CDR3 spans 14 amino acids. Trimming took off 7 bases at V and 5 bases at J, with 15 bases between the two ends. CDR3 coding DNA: TGTGCCAGCACCTTGGCCAGGGAAGATCAGCCCCAGCATTTT. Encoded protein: CASTLAREDQPQHF.

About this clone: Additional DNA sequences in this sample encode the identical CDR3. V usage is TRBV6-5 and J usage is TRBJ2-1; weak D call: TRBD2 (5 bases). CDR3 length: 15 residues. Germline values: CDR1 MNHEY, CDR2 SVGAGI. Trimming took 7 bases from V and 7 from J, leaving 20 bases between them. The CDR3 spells CASTQRSGSLNEQFF. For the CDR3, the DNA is TGTGCCAGCACTCAGAGGAGCGGAAGTTTGAATGAGCAGTTCTTC.

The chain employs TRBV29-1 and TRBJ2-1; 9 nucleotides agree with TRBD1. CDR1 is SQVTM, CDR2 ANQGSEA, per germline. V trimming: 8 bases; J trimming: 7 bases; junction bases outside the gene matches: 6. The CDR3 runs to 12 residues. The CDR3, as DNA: TGCAGCACCGGGACAGGGTTTAATGAGCAGTTCTTC. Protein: CSTGTGFNEQFF.

The CDR3 bases are TGTGCCAGCAGTTTCGGCAGGGCGAGTGAGCAGTACTTC. It specifies CASSFGRASEQYF. This chain connects TRBV27 to TRBJ2-7, with D perhaps matching TRBD1 (5 bases). Germline CDR1 reads MNHEY; CDR2 reads SMNVEV (reference sequence). CDR3 length: 13 amino acids. Trimming left V 3 bases short and J 7 bases short, with 13 bases between.

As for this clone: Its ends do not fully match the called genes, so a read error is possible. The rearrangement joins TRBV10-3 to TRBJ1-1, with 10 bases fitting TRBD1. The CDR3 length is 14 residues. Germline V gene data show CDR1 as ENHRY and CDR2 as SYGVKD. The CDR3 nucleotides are TGTGCCATTACACTAAGGGGGACAGGGGAGCACCAGCTCTTT. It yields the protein CAITLRGTGEHQLF.

CDR3 amino acids: CASSVGGRGYTF. The CDR3 coding sequence is TGTGCCAGCAGCGTAGGGGGGCGCGGCTACACCTTC. The chain recombines TRBV9 with TRBJ1-2, with a tentative D call TRBD1 (6 bases). There are 12 residues in the CDR3. Looked up from germline, CDR1 is SGDLS and CDR2 is YYNGEE. The V end was cut by 0 bases, the J end by 8 bases, with 8 bases between.

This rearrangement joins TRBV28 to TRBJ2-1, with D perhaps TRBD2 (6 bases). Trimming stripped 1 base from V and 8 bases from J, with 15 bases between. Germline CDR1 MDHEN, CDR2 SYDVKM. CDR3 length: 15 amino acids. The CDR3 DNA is TGTGCCAGCAGTTTATTGGAGGGCCAAAGGGATGAGCAGTTCTTC. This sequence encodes CASSLLEGQRDEQFF. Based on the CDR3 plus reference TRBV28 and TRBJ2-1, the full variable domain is DVKVTQSSRYLVKRTGEKVFLECVQDMDHENMFWYRQDPGLGLRLIYFSYDVKMKEKGDIPEGYSVSREKKERFSLILESASTNQTSMYLCASSLLEGQRDEQFFGPGTRLTVL.

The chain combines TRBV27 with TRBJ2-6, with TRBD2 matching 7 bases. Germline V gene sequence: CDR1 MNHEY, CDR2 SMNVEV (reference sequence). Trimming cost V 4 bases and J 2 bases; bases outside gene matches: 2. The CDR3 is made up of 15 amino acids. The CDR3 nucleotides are TGTGCCAGCAGTTCGGCGGGGGCTGGGGCCAACGTCCTGACTTTC. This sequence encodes CASSSAGAGANVLTF.

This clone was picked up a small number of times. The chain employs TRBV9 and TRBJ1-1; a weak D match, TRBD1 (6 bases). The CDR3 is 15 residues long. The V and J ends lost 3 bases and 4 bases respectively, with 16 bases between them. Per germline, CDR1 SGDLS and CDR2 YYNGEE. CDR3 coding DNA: TGTGCCAGCAGCGCCACAGGGATTGGAGGCACTGAAGCTTTCTTT. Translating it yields CASSATGIGGTEAFF.

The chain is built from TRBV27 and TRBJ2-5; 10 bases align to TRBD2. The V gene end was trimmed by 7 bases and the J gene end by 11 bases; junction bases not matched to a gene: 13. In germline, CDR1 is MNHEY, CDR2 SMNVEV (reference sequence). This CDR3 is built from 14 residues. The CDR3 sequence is CASTWSGRAGEQYF. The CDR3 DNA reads TGTGCCAGCACGTGGAGCGGGAGGGCCGGTGAGCAGTACTTC.

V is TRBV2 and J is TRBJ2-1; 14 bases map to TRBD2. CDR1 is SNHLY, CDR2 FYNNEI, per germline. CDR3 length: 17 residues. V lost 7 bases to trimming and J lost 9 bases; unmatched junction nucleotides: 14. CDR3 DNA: TGTGCCAGCACCACGGGACTAGCGGGAGCTATTGGGAGTGAGCAGTTCTTC. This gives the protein CASTTGLAGAIGSEQFF.

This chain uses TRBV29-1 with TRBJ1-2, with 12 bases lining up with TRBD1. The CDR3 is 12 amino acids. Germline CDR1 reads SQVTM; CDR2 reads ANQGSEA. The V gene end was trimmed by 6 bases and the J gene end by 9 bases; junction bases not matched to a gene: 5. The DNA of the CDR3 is TGCAGCGTCCCCGGGACAGGGGGCAGCTACACCTTC. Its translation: CSVPGTGGSYTF.

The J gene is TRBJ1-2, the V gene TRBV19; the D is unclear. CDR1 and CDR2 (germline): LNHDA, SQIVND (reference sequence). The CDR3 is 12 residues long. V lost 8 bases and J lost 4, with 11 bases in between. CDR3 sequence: CASSLGFYGYTF. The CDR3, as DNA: TGTGCCAGTTCACTAGGATTCTATGGCTACACCTTC.

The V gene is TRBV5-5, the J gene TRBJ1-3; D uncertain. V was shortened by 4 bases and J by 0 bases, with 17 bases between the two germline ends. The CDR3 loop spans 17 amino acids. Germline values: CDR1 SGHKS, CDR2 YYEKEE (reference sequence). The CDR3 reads CASSLGGLNLSGNTIYF. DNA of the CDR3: TGTGCCAGCAGCCTAGGTGGCCTGAACCTCTCTGGAAACACCATATATTTT.

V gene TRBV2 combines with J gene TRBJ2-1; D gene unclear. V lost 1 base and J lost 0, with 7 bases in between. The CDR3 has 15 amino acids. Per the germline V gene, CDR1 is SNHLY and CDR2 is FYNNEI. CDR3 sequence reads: CASSEVMSSYNEQFF. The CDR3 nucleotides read TGTGCCAGCAGTGAAGTAATGAGCTCCTACAATGAGCAGTTCTTC.

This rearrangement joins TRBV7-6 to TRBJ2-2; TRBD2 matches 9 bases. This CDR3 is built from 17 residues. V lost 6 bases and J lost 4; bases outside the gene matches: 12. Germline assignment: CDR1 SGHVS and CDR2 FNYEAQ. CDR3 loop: CASSTAGGPSVTGELFF. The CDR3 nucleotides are TGTGCCAGCAGTACGGCGGGAGGGCCCTCGGTCACCGGGGAGCTGTTTTTT.

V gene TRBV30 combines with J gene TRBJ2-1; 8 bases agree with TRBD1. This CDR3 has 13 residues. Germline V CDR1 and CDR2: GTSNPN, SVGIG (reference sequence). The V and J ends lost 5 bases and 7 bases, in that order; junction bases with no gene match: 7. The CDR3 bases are TGTGCCTGGGGCGGACAGGGTGGGAATGAGCAGTTCTTC. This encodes CAWGGQGGNEQFF.

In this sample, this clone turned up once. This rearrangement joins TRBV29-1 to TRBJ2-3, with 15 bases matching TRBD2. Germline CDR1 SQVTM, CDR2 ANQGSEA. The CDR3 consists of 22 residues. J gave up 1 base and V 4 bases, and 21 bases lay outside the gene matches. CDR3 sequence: CSVGEATPGLAGGASRTDTQYF. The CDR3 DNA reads TGCAGCGTTGGAGAAGCGACCCCGGGACTAGCGGGAGGTGCGTCCCGCACAGATACGCAGTATTTT.